The rows below give T cell receptor beta chains drawn from one sample of a study of T cells in localized non-small cell lung cancer. The protocol was immunoSEQ multiplex PCR, while the TCRdb copy is restricted to in-frame clones and leaves out a portion. The sample lists roughly 58,000 clones, roughly 79% occurring once. Specimen: PBMCs, collected before any cancer treatment. The receptors stem from a man aged 35-75 years with stage II lung adenocarcinoma. Both conserved end residues are trimmed from each CDR3. Size values are once, few and many counts, or a class for expanded clones, and some rows have none.

CDR3aa: ASSLATGIRETQY
v_gene: TRBV7-7
abundance: NA

CDR3aa: ASSRERDTYNEQF
v_gene: TRBV6-4
abundance: NA

CDR3aa: ASSQWFRNSYEQY
v_gene: TRBV23-1
abundance: NA

CDR3aa: ASSLGTRLTDTQY
v_gene: TRBV18
abundance: NA

CDR3aa: ASSLGQGKYNEQF
v_gene: TRBV5-1
abundance: NA

CDR3aa: ATSTGTGKVSGELF
v_gene: TRBV15
abundance: NA

CDR3aa: ASSDILDYEQY
v_gene: TRBV18
abundance: NA

CDR3aa: AISEQGMNTEAF
v_gene: TRBV10-3
abundance: NA

CDR3aa: ASSIEGAAYNEQF
v_gene: TRBV19
abundance: many

CDR3aa: ASTPRAGGNQPQH
v_gene: TRBV19
abundance: NA

CDR3aa: ASSHSRDGQY
v_gene: TRBV4-1
abundance: once

CDR3aa: ASSPRVDGELF
v_gene: TRBV5-1
abundance: NA

CDR3aa: ASSARGSLNYGYT
v_gene: TRBV6-6
abundance: NA

CDR3aa: ASSGGVNTEAF
v_gene: TRBV2
abundance: NA

CDR3aa: ASSVDGTHGNTIY
v_gene: TRBV9
abundance: NA

CDR3aa: ASSFGTSGVNEQF
v_gene: TRBV5-1
abundance: NA